The TCR beta chain under discussion was sequenced for a study of response to subunit inactivated influenza vaccine (dated by TCRdb to 2017 to 2018). With regard to the full study: The study used deep quantitative T cell receptor repertoire profiling to track responses to a trivalent subunit inactivated influenza vaccine.

The study at large found these results: The authors suggested that each seasonal influenza vaccination may recruit only a limited number of new T cells.

Regarding this clonotype: The specificity of this receptor is unknown. Base qualities are not provided; no much larger clone lies one nucleotide away.

The library was built by means of RT-PCR. For sequencing, an Illumina HiSeq 2500 was employed. TCRdb reprocessed the public reads (quality trimming at Q25 with fastp, clone calling with MiXCR) and kept in-frame beta chains. Every distinct CDR3 protein forms one entry, paired with its most common genes and DNA. For this sample the table gives hundreds of thousands of distinct CDR3 sequences, of which 13% to 15% were detected only once. About 7.4% of the sample lies in the top ten. The junction shows trimming of 5 bases on V and 5 bases on J, plus 16 bases between the germline ends. Based on the germline V gene (reference sequence), the CDR1 and CDR2 sequences are MNHEY and SMNVEV. From the cysteine up to the phenylalanine, the CDR3 has a length of 14 residues. The read is trimmed to its CDR3 DNA, 42 bases read in frame from base 1.

This TCR derives from a man in his fifties who received an inactivated influenza vaccine. Donor details come from another sample of the same person, matched by shared clones. The rearrangement combines TRBV27 with TRBJ2-7; the D gene could be TRBD1 or TRBD2, each one agreeing over 5 bases. The material was PBMCs from blood, obtained 14 to 15 days before vaccination. The DNA sequence reads TGTGCCAGCAGTCGGGGACCCAAGCTCAACGAGCAGTACTTC. It translates to CASSRGPKLNEQYF.